What follows is one TCR beta chain and its context. The target antigen is unknown. This record comes from a study of T cell responses to AZD1222 COVID-19 vaccine. CDR3 size: 14 residues. V lost 7 bases, J lost 1 base, and 3 bases stayed unmatched. In germline, CDR1 is KGHDR, CDR2 SFDVKD. Sequencing was performed with immunoSEQ multiplex PCR; in TCRdb, only in-frame clones are kept and a portion is missing. The profile covers over 100,000 clones, with roughly 87% appearing a single time and about 5% taken by the ten largest. Findings of the study overall: Seropositive status at baseline applied to only a handful of AZD1222 recipients. Per reports, nearly half of all spike-specific TCRs target regions that are unmutated in variants.

The sequencing used peripheral blood, collected on day 0 of AZD1222 vaccination. The chain couples TRBV24-1 to TRBJ2-5; 9 positions match TRBD1. The source is an adult in good health. The CDR3 coding sequence is TGTGCCACCAGAGCACAGGGGGCCCAAGAGACCCAGTACTTC. Its translation is CATRAQGAQETQYF.